These 31 T cell receptor beta chains were all obtained from the same sample, sequenced in a study. TCRdb re-analysed the RT-PCR reads in MiXCR, keeping a single row per CDR3 protein. The data contain about 680,000 distinct CDR3 sequences, approximately 15% of them singletons. The source material was memory CD4+ T cells from blood. These receptors were obtained from a female donor in good health, serving as a healthy control.

This clonotype was seen a handful of times. V is TRBV7-9 and J is TRBJ2-7; no clear D. The germline CDR1 and CDR2 sequences are SEHNR and FQNEAQ (reference sequence). The CDR3 loop spans 15 amino acids. Trimming shortened V by 5 bases and J by 4 bases, and 18 bases separated the two germline ends. This chain's CDR3 is CASSPGVGAGYEQYF. CDR3 DNA sequence: TGTGCCAGCAGCCCTGGCGTCGGCGCTGGTTACGAGCAGTACTTC.

This clonotype was seen many times. The chain couples TRBV6-1 to TRBJ1-5, with D tentatively TRBD1 (6 bases). Germline-derived CDR1 and CDR2 are MNHNS and SASEGT. The CDR3 runs 14 residues. V dropped 2 bases and J dropped 2 bases, with 7 bases sitting between them. CDR3 sequence: CASSEYRGNQPQHF. The CDR3 nucleotides read TGTGCCAGCAGTGAATACAGGGGCAATCAGCCCCAGCATTTT.

This clonotype was counted only a few times. The V and J genes are TRBV25-1 and TRBJ1-4, with D uncertain. Germline loops: CDR1 MGHDK, CDR2 SYGVNS. The CDR3 runs 15 residues. Trimming took off 2 bases at V and 8 bases at J, with 15 bases between the two ends. The CDR3: CASSEVGGRREKLFF. The CDR3 DNA reads as TGTGCCAGCAGTGAAGTGGGCGGACGGCGGGAAAAACTGTTTTTT. Drawing the rest from reference TRBV25-1 and TRBJ1-4, the complete variable domain is EADIYQTPRYLVIGTGKKITLECSQTMGHDKMYWYQQDPGMELHLIHYSYGVNSTEKGDLSSESTVSRIRTEHFPLTLESARPSHTSQYLCASSEVGGRREKLFFGSGTQLSVL.

In its sample, this clonotype was seen many times. The gene calls are TRBV9 and TRBJ2-5, with 11 bases fitting TRBD1. Germline loops: CDR1 SGDLS, CDR2 YYNGEE. This CDR3 has 16 residues. Trimming took 4 bases from V and 4 from J; bases not matched to a gene: 9. The CDR3 DNA follows: TGTGCCAGCAGCCCAGATCCCGGGACAGGGGGAGAGACCCAGTACTTC. This gives the protein CASSPDPGTGGETQYF.

This clonotype was counted only a few times. The chain employs TRBV6-5 and TRBJ2-1; 13 positions match TRBD2. With 3 bases clipped from V and 15 bases from J, the junction kept 11 bases outside the gene matches. This CDR3 has 15 amino acids. Germline V gene data show CDR1 as MNHEY and CDR2 as SVGAGI. The CDR3 nucleotides are TGTGCCAGCAGTTATGGACTAGCGGGAGCAGAGGCGCGGTTCTTC. As protein: CASSYGLAGAEARFF.

The sample holds many counts of this clonotype. CDR3 DNA sequence: TGCGCCAGCAGCTTCTCCTCGACAGGCTACAATGAGCAGTTCTTC. Translated: CASSFSSTGYNEQFF. This chain uses TRBV5-1 with TRBJ2-1; weak D call: TRBD1 (6 bases). Per germline, CDR1 SGHRS and CDR2 YFSETQ. Trimming left V 2 bases short and J 3 bases short, with 12 bases between. The CDR3 totals 15 residues.

The chain employs TRBV6-2 or TRBV6-3 and TRBJ2-2, with a possible D match to TRBD1 (6 bases). CDR1 and CDR2 from the germline V gene are MNHEY and SVGEGT. Between the trimmed V and J ends, which lost 6 bases and 6 bases, there was a span of 14 bases. CDR3 length: 14 residues. This chain's CDR3 is CASSRGGNSGELFF. The CDR3 coding sequence is TGTGCCAGCAGCCGAGGGGGAAATTCCGGGGAGCTGTTTTTT.

This clonotype was counted between two and nine times. The J gene is TRBJ2-3, the V gene TRBV5-1, with D possibly matching TRBD1 (5 bases). V was pared by 4 bases and J by 0 bases, with 15 bases between. This CDR3 has 16 amino acids. Germline V gene data show CDR1 as SGHRS and CDR2 as YFSETQ. CDR3: CASSQSAGFSTDTQYF. The CDR3 DNA reads TGCGCCAGCAGCCAATCTGCAGGGTTTAGCACAGATACGCAGTATTTT.

This clonotype was seen ten or more times. The rearrangement links TRBV6-5 to TRBJ2-5; TRBD1 matches 8 bases. The CDR3 covers 15 residues. The germline V gene encodes CDR1 MNHEY and CDR2 SVGAGI. V lost 6 bases to trimming and J lost 4 bases; unmatched junction nucleotides: 10. CDR3 sequence: CASRRSGGGGETQYF. CDR3 bases: TGTGCCAGCAGACGATCAGGGGGCGGAGGAGAGACCCAGTACTTC.

This clonotype turned up a few times. V gene TRBV4-2 combines with J gene TRBJ2-1; possibly TRBD1 for D (6 bases). CDR1 and CDR2 (germline): LGHNA, YNFKEQ. Trimming left V 0 bases short and J 2 bases short, with 14 bases between. The CDR3 runs 17 residues. The CDR3 region has the DNA TGTGCCAGCAGCCAAGATTTTACGGCAGGGGCCTACAATGAGCAGTTCTTC. Translating gives CASSQDFTAGAYNEQFF.

The sample holds many counts of this clonotype. This chain uses TRBV29-1 with TRBJ2-7; TRBD1 is a possible D gene (5 bases). The CDR3 sequence is 12 residues long. The V gene lost 6 bases and the J gene lost 4 bases, with 13 bases spanning the gap. CDR1 SQVTM and CDR2 ANQGSEA come from the germline V gene. The CDR3 here is CSVVTAGYEQYF. As DNA, the CDR3 is TGCAGCGTCGTGACAGCAGGTTACGAGCAGTACTTC.

The chain carries TRBV18 and TRBJ2-1; tentatively, D is TRBD1 (5 bases). This CDR3 contains 18 residues. The germline gives CDR1 KGHSH, CDR2 LQKENI. V was trimmed by 3 bases and J by 1 base, leaving 19 bases between them. The DNA of the CDR3 is TGTGCCAGCTCACCGGATCGATCAGGGTTCTATTCCTACAATGAGCAGTTCTTC. It codes for CASSPDRSGFYSYNEQFF.

This clonotype was counted a single time. The chain uses TRBV7-2 and TRBJ2-3, with D hard to call. Trimming left V 1 base short and J 5 bases short, with 13 bases between. Germline assignment: CDR1 SGHTA and CDR2 FQGNSA. The CDR3 sequence is 15 residues long. In DNA form, the CDR3 reads TGTGCCAGCAGCTTAGGAGGCAGCCGACGAGATACGCAGTATTTT. This codes for CASSLGGSRRDTQYF.

This clonotype was counted at least ten times. The J gene is TRBJ2-1, the V gene TRBV7-9; unclear D gene. This CDR3 spans 11 amino acids. Germline V CDR1 and CDR2: SEHNR, FQNEAQ (reference sequence). Trimming took off 7 bases at V and 4 bases at J, with 5 bases between the two ends. CDR3 sequence (DNA): TGTGCCAGCACCCTTTACAATGAGCAGTTCTTC. It specifies CASTLYNEQFF.

The chain is built from TRBV18 and TRBJ1-1, with TRBD1 as a possible D gene (5 bases). The CDR3 contains 14 residues. Per germline, CDR1 KGHSH and CDR2 LQKENI. Trimming took off 3 bases at V and 0 bases at J, with 8 bases between the two ends. The CDR3 region is CASSPGLVNTEAFF. CDR3 nucleotide sequence: TGTGCCAGCTCACCGGGACTCGTGAACACTGAAGCTTTCTTT.

The V call is TRBV10-3, the J call TRBJ1-1; TRBD1 aligns across 7 bases. CDR1 is ENHRY, CDR2 SYGVKD, per germline. CDR3 length equals 14 residues. With V trimmed by 9 bases and J by 5 bases, 12 bases remained unmatched. The CDR3 DNA reads as TGTGCCATTCGACAGGGAGGTTCTAGAACTGAAGCTTTCTTT. It specifies CAIRQGGSRTEAFF.

This clonotype has a handful of counts. V usage is TRBV5-1 and J usage is TRBJ1-1; D not certain. The CDR3 is 14 amino acids. V dropped 0 bases and J dropped 3 bases, with 9 bases sitting between them. Germline lookup yields CDR1 SGHRS and CDR2 YFSETQ. The CDR3 region has the DNA TGCGCCAGCAGCTTGGACGGGAGGGACACTGAAGCTTTCTTT. It encodes CASSLDGRDTEAFF.

The rearrangement joins TRBV11-2 to TRBJ2-2; the match to TRBD1 covers 8 bases. The CDR3 spans 15 residues. The junction had 8 bases not matched to a gene; V was cut back by 7 bases and J by 4 bases. Germline V gene data show CDR1 as SGHAT and CDR2 as FQNNGV. DNA for the CDR3: TGTGCCAGCATCATAGACAGGGGTGTCACCGGGGAGCTGTTTTTT. It encodes CASIIDRGVTGELFF.

This sequence joins TRBV5-4 and TRBJ1-2, with D perhaps TRBD1 (5 bases). Germline V CDR1 and CDR2: SGHNT, YYREEE (reference sequence). This CDR3 spans 14 amino acids. Trimming removed 3 bases from V and 4 bases from J, with 13 bases in between. CDR3 in amino acids: CASSYPQGPYGYTF. As DNA, the CDR3 is TGTGCCAGCAGCTACCCCCAGGGTCCCTATGGCTACACCTTC. Drawing the rest from reference TRBV5-4 and TRBJ1-2, the complete variable domain is ETGVTQSPTHLIKTRGQQVTLRCSSQSGHNTVSWYQQALGQGPQFIFQYYREEENGRGNFPPRFSGLQFPNYSSELNVNALELDDSALYLCASSYPQGPYGYTFGSGTRLTVV.

The chain has TRBV27 and TRBJ1-2, with 8 bases that match TRBD1. This CDR3 contains 15 residues. CDR1 is MNHEY and CDR2 is SMNVEV in the germline V gene (reference sequence). Trimming removed 6 bases from V and 4 bases from J; junction bases left unmatched: 10. For the CDR3, the DNA is TGTGCCAGCAGGGCAAACAGGGGGGAGAGCTATGGCTACACCTTC. This sequence encodes CASRANRGESYGYTF.

This clonotype was counted ten times or more. The chain carries TRBV20-1 and TRBJ2-1; D unresolved. The CDR3 covers 14 residues. V lost 6 bases and J lost 6, with 18 bases in between. Germline values: CDR1 DFQATT, CDR2 SNEGSKA (reference sequence). CDR3 residues: CSAGAPFDRNEQFF. CDR3 nucleotide sequence: TGCAGTGCCGGCGCTCCTTTCGATCGCAATGAGCAGTTCTTC.

This clonotype was seen only a few times. The chain recombines TRBV9 with TRBJ2-1, with a tentative D call TRBD2 (5 bases). The CDR3 contains 16 residues. Germline V gives CDR1 SGDLS, CDR2 YYNGEE. Trimming shortened V by 0 bases and J by 2 bases, and 12 bases separated the two germline ends. CDR3 bases: TGTGCCAGCAGCGTAGTTTCGGAGAGGGCCTACAATGAGCAGTTCTTC. It codes for CASSVVSERAYNEQFF.

This clonotype occurred a few times. The CDR3 DNA is TGTGCCAGCAGCCTACAGGGCCGGAGGTATGGCTACACCTTC. Its protein product is CASSLQGRRYGYTF. The chain joins TRBV7-9 to TRBJ1-2; possible D gene TRBD1, 6 bases. V was shortened by 5 bases and J by 5 bases, with 15 bases between the two germline ends. The CDR3 runs to 14 residues. From germline, CDR1 is SEHNR and CDR2 FQNEAQ (reference sequence).

This clonotype was seen a few times. The chain employs TRBV24-1 and TRBJ2-3; weak D call: TRBD1 (6 bases). The germline V and J ends were trimmed by 0 bases and 4 bases, with 10 bases remaining between them. Germline CDR1 reads KGHDR; CDR2 reads SFDVKD. CDR3 length: 15 amino acids. CDR3 DNA: TGTGCCACCAGTGATTTGCAAGGGACACCAGATACGCAGTATTTT. This codes for CATSDLQGTPDTQYF.

The V call is TRBV5-6, the J call TRBJ1-5; possible D gene TRBD1, 5 bases. Germline V lookup: CDR1 SGHDT, CDR2 YYEEEE. The V gene lost 4 bases and the J gene lost 9 bases, with 17 bases spanning the gap. The CDR3 extends over 14 amino acids. In DNA, the CDR3 is TGTGCCAGCAGCCCCGGCCCGGGGGATCCGCCCCAGCATTTT. Amino acids: CASSPGPGDPPQHF.

This clonotype was picked up many times. The rearrangement joins TRBV27 to TRBJ2-7, with TRBD2 as a possible D gene (6 bases). CDR3 length: 15 amino acids. V was trimmed by 0 bases and J by 3 bases, leaving 12 bases between them. Germline V gene data show CDR1 as MNHEY and CDR2 as SMNVEV (reference sequence). The CDR3 region has the DNA TGTGCCAGCAGTTTATCTAGCGGAGGGGACTACGAGCAGTACTTC. The encoded protein is CASSLSSGGDYEQYF.

J is TRBJ1-5 and V is TRBV30, with 11 bases lining up with TRBD1. This CDR3 has 19 residues. Trimming at V came to 2 bases and at J to 4 bases, leaving 16 bases not matched to a gene. CDR1 GTSNPN and CDR2 SVGIG come from the germline V gene (reference sequence). CDR3 in amino acids: CAWSWSRTGGALGNQPQHF. DNA for the CDR3: TGTGCCTGGAGTTGGAGTAGGACAGGGGGCGCGCTGGGGAATCAGCCCCAGCATTTT. The full variable domain, rest sourced from reference TRBV30 and TRBJ1-5, is SQTIHQWPATLVQPVGSPLSLECTVEGTSNPNLYWYRQAAGRGLQLLFYSVGIGQISSEVPQNLSASRPQDRQFILSSKKLLLSDSGFYLCAWSWSRTGGALGNQPQHFGDGTRLSIL.

The genes are TRBV9 and TRBJ2-3; D is undetermined. The CDR3 spans 13 residues. With 3 bases removed from V and 3 bases from J, the gap between germline ends came to 8 bases. CDR1 SGDLS and CDR2 YYNGEE come from the germline V gene. The CDR3 coding sequence is TGTGCCAGCAGCGGCTCTTCGACAGATACGCAGTATTTT. It codes for CASSGSSTDTQYF.

This clonotype turned up a few times. V gene TRBV5-1 combines with J gene TRBJ2-7, with D unclear. The CDR3 has 12 residues. CDR1 and CDR2 from the germline V gene are SGHRS and YFSETQ. Trimming left V 4 bases short and J 2 bases short, with 7 bases between. This CDR3 reads CASSGHPYEQYF. CDR3 bases: TGCGCCAGCAGCGGGCACCCCTACGAGCAGTACTTC.

The CDR3 sequence is CSARPPSYNYTF. In nucleotides, the CDR3 is TGCAGTGCTAGACCCCCAAGTTATAACTACACCTTC. The chain employs TRBV20-1 and TRBJ1-2; D gene ambiguous. V was cut by 2 bases and J by 10 bases, with 14 bases left in between. Germline V gene lookup returns CDR1 DFQATT and CDR2 SNEGSKA (reference sequence). The CDR3 runs 12 residues.

This clonotype was counted ten times or more. The rearrangement uses TRBV27 and TRBJ2-3, with TRBD2 as a possible D gene (5 bases). Germline lookup yields CDR1 MNHEY and CDR2 SMNVEV (reference sequence). The CDR3 sequence is 15 residues long. V was clipped by 9 bases and J by 0 bases, with 16 bases between them. The CDR3 is CASARRAESTDTQYF. Here the CDR3 DNA reads TGTGCCAGTGCAAGGCGGGCGGAAAGCACAGATACGCAGTATTTT.